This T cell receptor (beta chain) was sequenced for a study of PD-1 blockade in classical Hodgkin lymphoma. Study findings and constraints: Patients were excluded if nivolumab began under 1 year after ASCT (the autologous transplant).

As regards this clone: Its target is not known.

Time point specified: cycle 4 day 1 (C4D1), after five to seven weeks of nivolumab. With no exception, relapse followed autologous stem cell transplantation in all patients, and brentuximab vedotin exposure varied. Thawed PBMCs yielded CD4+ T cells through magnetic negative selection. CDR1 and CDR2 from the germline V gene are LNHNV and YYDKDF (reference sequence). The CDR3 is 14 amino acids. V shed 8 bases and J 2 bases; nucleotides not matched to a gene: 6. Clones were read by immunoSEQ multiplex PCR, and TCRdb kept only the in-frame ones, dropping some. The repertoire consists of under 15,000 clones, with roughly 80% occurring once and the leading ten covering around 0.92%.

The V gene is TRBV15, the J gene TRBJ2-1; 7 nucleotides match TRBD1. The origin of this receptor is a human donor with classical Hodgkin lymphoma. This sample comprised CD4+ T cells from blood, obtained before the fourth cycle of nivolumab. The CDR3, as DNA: TGTGCCACCTCCAGGGGGTCCACCTACAATGAGCAGTTCTTC. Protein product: CATSRGSTYNEQFF.